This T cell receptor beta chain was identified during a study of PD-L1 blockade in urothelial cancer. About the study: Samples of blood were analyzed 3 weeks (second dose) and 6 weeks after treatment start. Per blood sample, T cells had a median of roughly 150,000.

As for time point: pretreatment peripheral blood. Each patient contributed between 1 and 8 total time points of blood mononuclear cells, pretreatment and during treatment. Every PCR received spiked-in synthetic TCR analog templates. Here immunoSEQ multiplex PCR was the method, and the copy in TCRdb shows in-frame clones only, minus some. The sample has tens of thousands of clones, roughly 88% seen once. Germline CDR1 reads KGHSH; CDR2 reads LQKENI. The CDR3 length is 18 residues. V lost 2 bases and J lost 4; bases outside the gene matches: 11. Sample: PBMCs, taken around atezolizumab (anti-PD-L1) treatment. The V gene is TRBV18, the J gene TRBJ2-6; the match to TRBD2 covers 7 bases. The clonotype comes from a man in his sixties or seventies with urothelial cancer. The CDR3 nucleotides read TGTGCCAGCTCACCAGCCGGGGGGAGAGCGCCCGGGGCCAACGTCCTGACTTTC. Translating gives CASSPAGGRAPGANVLTF. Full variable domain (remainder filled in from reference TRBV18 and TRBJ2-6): NAGVMQNPRHLVRRRGQEARLRCSPMKGHSHVYWYRQLPEEGLKFMVYLQKENIIDESGMPKERFSAEFPKEGPSILRIQQVVRGDSAAYFCASSPAGGRAPGANVLTFGAGSRLTVL.